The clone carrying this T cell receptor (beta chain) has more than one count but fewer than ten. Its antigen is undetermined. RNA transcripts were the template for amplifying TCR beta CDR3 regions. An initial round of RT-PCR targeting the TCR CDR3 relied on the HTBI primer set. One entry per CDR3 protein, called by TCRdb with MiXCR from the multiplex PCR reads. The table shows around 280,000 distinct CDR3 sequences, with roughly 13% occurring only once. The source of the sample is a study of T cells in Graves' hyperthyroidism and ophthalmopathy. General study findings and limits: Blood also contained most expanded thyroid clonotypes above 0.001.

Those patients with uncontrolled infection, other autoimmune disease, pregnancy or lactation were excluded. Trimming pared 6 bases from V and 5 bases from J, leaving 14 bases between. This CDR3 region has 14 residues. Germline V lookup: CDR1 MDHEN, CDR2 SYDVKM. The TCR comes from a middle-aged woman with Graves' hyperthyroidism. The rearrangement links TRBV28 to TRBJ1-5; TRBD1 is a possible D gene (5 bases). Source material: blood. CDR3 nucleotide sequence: TGTGCCAGCAGCCAGGACATGAGGTATCAGCCCCAGCATTTT. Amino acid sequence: CASSQDMRYQPQHF.